Reported below is one T cell receptor (beta chain). The antigen remains unidentified. The source of the sample is a study of cytomegalovirus exposure and HLA in healthy donors. Across the whole study: Earlier sequencing of about 200 million T cells yielded under 120 million unique TCR beta sequences. Study-level points and caveats: Rare TCR sequences predominated, though certain public TCRs were found in many donors. The authors enumerated 150 to 200 TCR beta chains as linked to cytomegalovirus. A later analysis linked a missense variant in DCLRE1C to the trimming of TCR beta V and J genes.

This CDR3 region has 15 residues. The germline V gene encodes CDR1 SNHLY and CDR2 FYNNEI. V dropped 2 bases and J dropped 4 bases, with 12 bases sitting between them. 60 Vbeta and 13 Jbeta primers were used in PCR. Produced via immunoSEQ multiplex PCR; TCRdb's table is partial and in-frame only. Among 150,000 to 200,000 clones listed, almost 85% were seen once. The clonotype was recovered from a girl aged 10-17 years in good health and CMV-seropositive. The specimen sequenced was PBMCs. The rearrangement uses TRBV2 and TRBJ2-1, with D possibly TRBD2 on 7 matching bases. The CDR3 coding sequence is TGTGCCAGCAGTGAATCTGGGGGGGCGTACAATGAGCAGTTCTTC. It codes for CASSESGGAYNEQFF.